The sequence of this T cell receptor (beta chain) was determined in a study of blood T cell repertoires in COVID-19. Overall study: Italy, Spain and the United States were the sources of the convalescent and acute COVID-19 samples. From T cells, B-cell-depleted T cells, or PBMCs came the material, which was cDNA or gDNA.

Original handling: Using reference gene primer amplification, nucleated cell counts were estimated. Clones were read by immunoSEQ multiplex PCR, and TCRdb kept only the in-frame ones, dropping some. V, J and clone size were drawn from that table, and D and trimming were deduced from the DNA. The sample shows 20,000 to 30,000 clones, about 88% of them seen only once. With 0 bases clipped from V and 7 bases from J, the junction kept 9 bases outside the gene matches. The germline V gene encodes CDR1 MGHRA and CDR2 YSYEKL. There are 17 residues in the CDR3. The gene calls are TRBV4-1 and TRBJ2-1; TRBD2 agrees at 10 bases. This clonotype originated in a man in his sixties or seventies in a cohort sampled during active COVID-19. Sequencing was carried out using peripheral blood. DNA for the CDR3: TGCGCCAGCAGCCAAGAGTTCGGCCTAGCGGGAGTTAATGAGCAGTTCTTC. As protein: CASSQEFGLAGVNEQFF.